One and the same sample provided the 7 T cell receptor beta chains below, sequenced in a study of cytomegalovirus exposure and HLA in healthy donors. Vbeta (60) and Jbeta (13) primers were used in the PCR. The method was immunoSEQ multiplex PCR; TCRdb's version includes in-frame clones alone and lacks a portion of them. The data hold around 220,000 clones, with about three quarters observed a single time. Sequencing was performed on PBMCs. All receptors come from a man in his forties in good health and CMV-seronegative.

Only a few counts were recorded for this clone. The genes are TRBV5-4 and TRBJ2-7; possibly TRBD1 for D (5 bases). V lost 6 bases, J lost 3 bases, and 10 bases lay in between. Germline V lookup: CDR1 SGHNT, CDR2 YYREEE (reference sequence). The CDR3 extends over 12 amino acids. The DNA for the CDR3 is TGTGCCAGCAACCGGCAGGGCTACGAGCAGTACTTC. Its translation: CASNRQGYEQYF. Combining the CDR3 with reference TRBV5-4 and TRBJ2-7 gives the whole variable domain ETGVTQSPTHLIKTRGQQVTLRCSSQSGHNTVSWYQQALGQGPQFIFQYYREEENGRGNFPPRFSGLQFPNYSSELNVNALELDDSALYLCASNRQGYEQYFGPGTRLTVT.

The V gene is TRBV2, the J gene TRBJ2-7; TRBD2 aligns across 7 bases. V lost 5 bases to trimming and J lost 5 bases; unmatched junction nucleotides: 12. Per germline, CDR1 SNHLY and CDR2 FYNNEI. The length of the CDR3 is 15 residues. The CDR3, as DNA: TGTGCCAGCAGTACTCCAACCGGGACTAAAAACGAGCAGTACTTC. This encodes CASSTPTGTKNEQYF. Using reference TRBV2 and TRBJ2-7 for the parts outside the CDR3, the full variable domain is EPEVTQTPSHQVTQMGQEVILRCVPISNHLYFYWYRQILGQKVEFLVSFYNNEISEKSEIFDDQFSVERPDGSNFTLKIRSTKLEDSAMYFCASSTPTGTKNEQYFGPGTRLTVT.

The gene calls are TRBV9 and TRBJ2-5, with D possibly matching TRBD2 (5 bases). V lost 4 bases to trimming and J lost 4 bases, with 17 bases between them. The germline V gene has CDR1 SGDLS and CDR2 YYNGEE. CDR3 length: 15 residues. The CDR3 spells CASSLGEGGRETQYF. As DNA, the CDR3 is TGTGCCAGCAGCCTCGGGGAAGGTGGGAGAGAGACCCAGTACTTC.

The rearrangement uses TRBV27 and TRBJ2-7; TRBD1 aligns across 11 bases. Germline CDR1 reads MNHEY; CDR2 reads SMNVEV (reference sequence). This CDR3 is built from 15 residues. J gave up 1 base and V 3 bases, and 2 bases lay outside the gene matches. The CDR3 here is CASSFGTGGSYEQYF. As DNA, the CDR3 is TGTGCCAGCAGTTTTGGGACAGGGGGGTCCTACGAGCAGTACTTC.

The genes are TRBV9 and TRBJ2-7, with TRBD1 matching 7 bases. This CDR3 is built from 16 residues. V trimming: 3 bases; J trimming: 0 bases; junction bases outside the gene matches: 9. Germline V gene lookup returns CDR1 SGDLS and CDR2 YYNGEE. CDR3 sequence (DNA): TGTGCCAGCAGCGAACCTAGGGACAGCACCTCCTACGAGCAGTACTTC. The encoded protein is CASSEPRDSTSYEQYF.

The V gene is TRBV28, the J gene TRBJ2-7, with TRBD2 identical over 7 bases. V was clipped by 2 bases and J by 2 bases; unmatched bases: 0. The CDR3 runs 13 residues. In germline, CDR1 is MDHEN, CDR2 SYDVKM. CDR3 sequence (DNA): TGTGCCAGCAGTTTAGCGGGGGCCTACGAGCAGTACTTC. It yields the protein CASSLAGAYEQYF.

This chain connects TRBV6-8 to TRBJ2-7, with unresolved D. CDR3 length: 13 amino acids. Trimming took off 0 bases at V and 3 bases at J, with 6 bases between the two ends. Germline V gene lookup returns CDR1 MNHGY and CDR2 SAAAGT. CDR3 amino acids: CASSYSLCYEQYF. CDR3 nucleotides: TGTGCCAGCAGTTACTCCCTCTGCTACGAGCAGTACTTC.